A single sample gave rise to the 17 T cell receptor beta chains below, sequenced in a study of cytomegalovirus exposure and HLA in healthy donors. A multiplex PCR was run with 60 Vbeta primers and 13 Jbeta primers. TCRdb keeps only in-frame clones here, not all; method: immunoSEQ multiplex PCR. In total, the table holds about 120,000 clones. The source material was PBMCs. These receptors originate from a man between 25 and 39 years old in good health and CMV-seronegative.

The CDR3 region has the DNA TGTGCCAGCAGCTGGGGCAGAGTCGAGAATTCACCCCTCCACTTT. Its translation: CASSWGRVENSPLHF. The chain carries TRBV7-8 and TRBJ1-6; tentative D call: TRBD1 (5 bases). V lost 4 bases to trimming and J lost 7 bases, with 14 bases between them. Germline V gives CDR1 SGHVS, CDR2 FQNEAQ. This CDR3 spans 15 amino acids.

This chain uses TRBV5-1 with TRBJ1-3; D gene uncertain. Germline CDR1 is SGHRS and CDR2 is YFSETQ. CDR3 size: 16 residues. Between the trimmed V and J ends, which lost 1 base and 0 bases, there was a span of 11 bases. CDR3 protein: CASSLHPQNSGNTIYF. CDR3 bases: TGCGCCAGCAGCTTGCATCCACAGAACTCTGGAAACACCATATATTTT.

J is TRBJ2-7 and V is TRBV19; D is perhaps TRBD1 (5 bases). V gave up 6 bases and J gave up 4 bases, with 13 bases separating them. The CDR3 sequence is 13 residues long. Per germline, CDR1 LNHDA and CDR2 SQIVND (reference sequence). The CDR3 region is CASRRQGVYEQYF. CDR3 DNA: TGTGCCAGTAGAAGACAAGGGGTATACGAGCAGTACTTC.

The rearrangement links TRBV15 to TRBJ2-2; D gene ambiguous. CDR3 length equals 15 residues. With 1 base removed from V and 3 bases from J, the gap between germline ends came to 9 bases. CDR1 is LNHNV, CDR2 YYDKDF, per germline (reference sequence). For the CDR3, the DNA is TGTGCCACCAGCAGAGTAATGCGTGACACCGGGGAGCTGTTTTTT. Translation: CATSRVMRDTGELFF.

The J gene is TRBJ1-5, the V gene TRBV19, with 9 bases that match TRBD1. V dropped 6 bases and J dropped 3; count of bases not matched to a gene: 6. This CDR3 has 15 amino acids. Per the germline V gene, CDR1 is LNHDA and CDR2 is SQIVND (reference sequence). The CDR3 DNA is TGTGCCAGTAGGCCGGGACAGGGCCTCAATCAGCCCCAGCATTTT. Its translation: CASRPGQGLNQPQHF.

The chain combines TRBV7-6 with TRBJ1-3, with D uncertain. The CDR3 spans 15 residues. Germline CDR1 and CDR2: SGHVS and FNYEAQ. Trimming removed 0 bases from V and 4 bases from J, with 10 bases in between. The CDR3 coding sequence is TGTGCCAGCAGCTTAGCGCCGGGAAAGGGAAACACCATATATTTT. Translated: CASSLAPGKGNTIYF.

J is TRBJ2-7 and V is TRBV9; no clear D gene. Trimming removed 4 bases from V and 3 bases from J, with 11 bases in between. The CDR3 sequence is 13 residues long. From germline, CDR1 is SGDLS and CDR2 YYNGEE. DNA for the CDR3: TGTGCCAGCAGCCCCAGTCCCCACTACGAGCAGTACTTC. Translation: CASSPSPHYEQYF.

The rearrangement links TRBV5-5 to TRBJ2-7; perhaps TRBD1 as D (6 bases). This CDR3 region has 15 residues. In germline, CDR1 is SGHKS, CDR2 YYEKEE (reference sequence). Trimming pared 4 bases from V and 3 bases from J, leaving 17 bases between. The DNA for the CDR3 is TGTGCCAGCAGCCGCGGGCAGGGGCAGATCTACGAGCAGTACTTC. Its protein product is CASSRGQGQIYEQYF.

The gene calls are TRBV15 and TRBJ2-6, with D perhaps TRBD1 (5 bases). The CDR3 is made up of 15 amino acids. Trimming left V 1 base short and J 4 bases short, with 8 bases between. Germline CDR1 reads LNHNV; CDR2 reads YYDKDF (reference sequence). The CDR3 protein is CATSRVGAGANVLTF. The CDR3, as DNA: TGTGCCACCAGCAGAGTTGGGGCAGGGGCCAACGTCCTGACTTTC.

The chain links TRBV6-5 to TRBJ2-7, with 11 nucleotides matching TRBD2. The CDR3 is made up of 14 amino acids. Germline V gene sequence: CDR1 MNHEY, CDR2 SVGAGI. The V segment lost 2 bases and the J segment 3 bases; nucleotides outside the gene matches: 0. The CDR3 nucleotides are TGTGCCAGCAGTTACGGGACTAGCGGCTACGAGCAGTACTTC. It codes for CASSYGTSGYEQYF.

This chain uses TRBV6-5 with TRBJ1-2; no clear D gene. Germline values: CDR1 MNHEY, CDR2 SVGAGI. The CDR3 runs 12 residues. With 4 bases removed from V and 10 bases from J, the gap between germline ends came to 13 bases. In DNA, the CDR3 is TGTGCCAGCAGTTCGGGAAGTCTAGACTACACCTTC. This sequence encodes CASSSGSLDYTF.

This sequence joins TRBV28 and TRBJ1-2, with D possibly TRBD1 on 6 matching bases. Trimming shortened V by 6 bases and J by 3 bases, and 17 bases separated the two germline ends. Germline CDR1 and CDR2: MDHEN and SYDVKM. The CDR3 has 15 amino acids. As DNA, the CDR3 is TGTGCCAGCAGCCCTCGACAGGAGGTAGACTATGGCTACACCTTC. Translating it yields CASSPRQEVDYGYTF.

CDR3 sequence reads: CASSQQVGLIYEAFF. Here the CDR3 DNA reads TGTGCCAGCAGCCAACAGGTTGGCCTTATTTATGAAGCTTTCTTT. V gene TRBV6-5 combines with J gene TRBJ1-1; D is possibly TRBD1 (5 bases). This CDR3 is built from 15 residues. V lost 6 bases and J 7 bases, leaving 21 bases between the germline ends. The germline CDR1 and CDR2 sequences are MNHEY and SVGAGI.

The chain recombines TRBV5-4 with TRBJ2-7; 8 bases match TRBD1. Germline values: CDR1 SGHNT, CDR2 YYREEE (reference sequence). The CDR3 is 13 residues long. The V and J ends lost 3 bases and 6 bases, in that order; junction bases with no gene match: 5. The CDR3 nucleotides are TGTGCCAGCAGCTCGGGACAGGAGGGCGAGCAGTACTTC. It translates to CASSSGQEGEQYF.

In DNA form, the CDR3 reads TGCGCCAGCAGCCACGGGACAGGAGCTAACTATGGCTACACCTTC. Its protein is CASSHGTGANYGYTF. This chain links TRBV5-1 with TRBJ1-2, with 8 bases aligning to TRBD1. The germline V gene encodes CDR1 SGHRS and CDR2 YFSETQ. The CDR3 has 15 residues. V shed 4 bases, J shed 0 bases, and the junction held 5 bases outside the gene matches.

The rearrangement links TRBV4-2 to TRBJ2-7; a weak D match, TRBD1 (5 bases). Germline V gene sequence: CDR1 LGHNA, CDR2 YNFKEQ. V lost 0 bases to trimming and J lost 7 bases, with 16 bases between them. The CDR3 is made up of 15 amino acids. The CDR3 here is CASSQDPGRSSEQYF. The CDR3, as DNA: TGTGCCAGCAGCCAAGACCCAGGGCGTTCTTCTGAGCAGTACTTC.

The V and J genes are TRBV5-1 and TRBJ2-3, with 7 bases identical to TRBD1. The germline V gene encodes CDR1 SGHRS and CDR2 YFSETQ. Germline trimming cut 4 bases from V and 9 bases from J; bases unmatched to any gene: 5. The CDR3 consists of 12 residues. DNA for the CDR3: TGCGCCAGCAGCACGGGACAGTCAACGCAGTATTTT. Translation: CASSTGQSTQYF.